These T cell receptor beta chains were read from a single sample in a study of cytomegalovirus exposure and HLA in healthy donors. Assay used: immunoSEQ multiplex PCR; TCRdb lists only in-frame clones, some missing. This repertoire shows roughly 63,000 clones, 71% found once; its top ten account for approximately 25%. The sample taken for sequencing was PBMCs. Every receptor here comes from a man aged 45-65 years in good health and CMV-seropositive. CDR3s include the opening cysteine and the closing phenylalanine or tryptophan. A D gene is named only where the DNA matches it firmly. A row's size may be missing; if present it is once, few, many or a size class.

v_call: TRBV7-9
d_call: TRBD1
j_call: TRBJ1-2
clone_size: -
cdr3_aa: CASSLASGQGAKGYTF
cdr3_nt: TGTGCCAGCAGCTTAGCTTCGGGACAGGGGGCGAAAGGCTACACCTTC

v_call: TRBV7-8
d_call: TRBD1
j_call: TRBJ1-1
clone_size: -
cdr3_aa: CASSTGQGAMNTEAFF
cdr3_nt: TGTGCCAGCAGCACGGGACAGGGGGCCATGAACACTGAAGCTTTCTTT

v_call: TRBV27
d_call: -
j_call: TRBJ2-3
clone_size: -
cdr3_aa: CASSWTGQLNTDTQYF
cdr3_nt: TGTGCCAGCAGTTGGACCGGACAGCTCAACACAGATACGCAGTATTTT

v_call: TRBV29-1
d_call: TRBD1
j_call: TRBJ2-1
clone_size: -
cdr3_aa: CSVDTGGSYNEQFF
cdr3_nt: TGCAGCGTTGATACAGGGGGCTCCTACAATGAGCAGTTCTTC

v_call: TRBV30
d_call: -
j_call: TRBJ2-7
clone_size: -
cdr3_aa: CAWMVADEQYF
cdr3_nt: TGTGCCTGGATGGTAGCGGACGAGCAGTACTTC

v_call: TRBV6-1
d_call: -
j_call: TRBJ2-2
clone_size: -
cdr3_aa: CASRGRGSVTGELFF
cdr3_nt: TGTGCCAGCAGAGGAAGGGGATCGGTCACCGGGGAGCTGTTTTTT

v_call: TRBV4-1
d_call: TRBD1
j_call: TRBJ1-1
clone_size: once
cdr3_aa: CASSQDPGQGDTEAFF
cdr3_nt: TGCGCCAGCAGCCAAGACCCGGGACAGGGGGACACTGAAGCTTTCTTT

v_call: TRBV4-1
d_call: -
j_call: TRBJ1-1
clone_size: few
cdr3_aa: CASSLPGAPTEAFF
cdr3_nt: TGCGCCAGCAGCCTACCAGGGGCGCCCACTGAAGCTTTCTTT

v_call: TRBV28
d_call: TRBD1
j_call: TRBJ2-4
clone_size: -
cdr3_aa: CASSDRDPKNIQYF
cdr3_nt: TGTGCCAGCAGTGACAGGGACCCTAAAAACATTCAGTACTTC

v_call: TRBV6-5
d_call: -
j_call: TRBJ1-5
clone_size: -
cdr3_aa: CASRLRSNQPQHF
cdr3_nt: TGTGCCAGCAGGCTGCGGAGCAATCAGCCCCAGCATTTT

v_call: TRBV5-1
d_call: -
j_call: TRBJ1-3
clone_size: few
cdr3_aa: CASSLGRLSSGNTIYF
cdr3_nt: TGCGCCAGCAGCTTGGGCCGTTTGAGCTCTGGAAACACCATATATTTT

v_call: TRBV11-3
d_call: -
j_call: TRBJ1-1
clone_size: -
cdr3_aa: CASSLEEGMEAFF
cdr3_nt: TGTGCCAGCAGCTTAGAAGAGGGAATGGAAGCTTTCTTT

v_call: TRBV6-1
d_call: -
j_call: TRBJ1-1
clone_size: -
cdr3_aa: CASSELGIGGEAFF
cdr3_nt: TGTGCCAGCAGTGAACTGGGGATCGGGGGGGAAGCTTTCTTT

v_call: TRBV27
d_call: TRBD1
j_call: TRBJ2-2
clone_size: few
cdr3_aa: CASSLGTASWGGELFF
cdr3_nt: TGTGCCAGCAGTCTAGGGACAGCCTCATGGGGCGGGGAGCTGTTTTTT

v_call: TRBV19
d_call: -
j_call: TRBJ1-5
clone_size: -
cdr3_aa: CASSIVLGVLNQPQHF
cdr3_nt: TGTGCCAGTAGTATTGTCTTGGGAGTACTCAATCAGCCCCAGCATTTT

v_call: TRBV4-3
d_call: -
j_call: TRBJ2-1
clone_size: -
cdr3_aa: CASSQVLRSSYNEQFF
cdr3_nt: TGCGCCAGCAGCCAAGTCTTGAGGAGCTCCTACAATGAGCAGTTCTTC

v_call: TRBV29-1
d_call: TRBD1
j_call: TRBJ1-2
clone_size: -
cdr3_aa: CSISGDRGINYGYTF
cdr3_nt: TGCAGCATTTCGGGGGACAGGGGTATTAACTATGGCTACACCTTC

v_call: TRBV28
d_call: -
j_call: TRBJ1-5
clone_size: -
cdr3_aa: CASSFVRSSNQPQHF
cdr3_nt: TGTGCCAGCAGTTTCGTCAGGTCTAGCAATCAGCCCCAGCATTTT

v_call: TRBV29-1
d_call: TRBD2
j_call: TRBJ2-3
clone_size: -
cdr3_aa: CSVGTSGSSTDTQYF
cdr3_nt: TGCAGCGTGGGGACTAGCGGGAGTAGCACAGATACGCAGTATTTT

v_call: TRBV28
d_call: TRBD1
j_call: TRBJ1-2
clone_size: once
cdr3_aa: CASSPTGTGGNNYGYTF
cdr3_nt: TGTGCCAGCAGTCCCACGGGTACAGGGGGCAATAACTATGGCTACACCTTC

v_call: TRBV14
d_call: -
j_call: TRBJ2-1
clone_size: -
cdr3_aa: CASSQERLGAAYNEQFF
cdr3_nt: TGTGCCAGCAGCCAAGAGAGGCTGGGGGCTGCGTACAATGAGCAGTTCTTC

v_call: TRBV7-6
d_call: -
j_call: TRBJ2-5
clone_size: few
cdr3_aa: CASSAVQGLGETQYF
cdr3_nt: TGTGCCAGCAGCGCCGTTCAGGGATTGGGAGAGACCCAGTACTTC

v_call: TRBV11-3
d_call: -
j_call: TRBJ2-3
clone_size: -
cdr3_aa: CASSLRWEADTQYF
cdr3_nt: TGTGCCAGCAGCTTAAGATGGGAGGCAGATACGCAGTATTTT

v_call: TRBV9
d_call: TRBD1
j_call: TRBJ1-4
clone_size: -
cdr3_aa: CASSGGTGREKLFF
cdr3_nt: TGTGCCAGCAGCGGAGGGACAGGGCGCGAAAAACTGTTTTTT

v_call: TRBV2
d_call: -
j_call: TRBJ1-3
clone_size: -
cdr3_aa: CASSVKGSSSGNTIYF
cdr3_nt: TGTGCCAGCAGTGTAAAGGGGTCCAGCTCTGGAAACACCATATATTTT

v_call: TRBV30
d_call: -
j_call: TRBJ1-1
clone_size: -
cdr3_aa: CAWSWRENTEAFF
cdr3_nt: TGTGCCTGGAGTTGGAGGGAGAACACTGAAGCTTTCTTT